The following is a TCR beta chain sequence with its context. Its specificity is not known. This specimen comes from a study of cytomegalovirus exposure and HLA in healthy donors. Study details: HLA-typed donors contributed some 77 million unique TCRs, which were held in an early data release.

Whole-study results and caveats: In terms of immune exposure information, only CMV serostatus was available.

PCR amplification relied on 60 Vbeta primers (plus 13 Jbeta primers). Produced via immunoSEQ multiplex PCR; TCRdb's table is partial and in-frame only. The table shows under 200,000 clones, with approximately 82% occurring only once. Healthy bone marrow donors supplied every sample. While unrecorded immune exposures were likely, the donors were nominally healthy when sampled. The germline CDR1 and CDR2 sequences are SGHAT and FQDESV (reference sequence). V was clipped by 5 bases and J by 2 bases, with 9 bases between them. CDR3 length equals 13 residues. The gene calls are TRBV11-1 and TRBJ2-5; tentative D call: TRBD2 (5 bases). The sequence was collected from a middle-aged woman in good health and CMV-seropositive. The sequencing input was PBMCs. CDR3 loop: CASSPSGQETQYF. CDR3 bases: TGTGCCAGCAGCCCCTCGGGGCAAGAGACCCAGTACTTC.